The present entry profiles one T cell receptor beta chain with its context. Its antigen remains undetermined. No much larger clonotype is one base removed from it; base qualities were not supplied. Participants in the prospective study were enrolled through a virtual design, were aged about 18 to 90 years, and lived in approximately 25 United States geographic areas. In the prospective study, participants were assigned to cohorts based on the clinical history participants reported in a screening survey and a study questionnaire. Exposed participants had been in contact, within 2 weeks of entering the study, with a person who had a PCR-confirmed or clinician-diagnosed case of COVID-19. Each participant in the prospective study had whole blood, serum and a nasopharyngeal or oropharyngeal swab collected by mobile phlebotomists. Prospective study participants could optionally give additional blood draws and questionnaires over a roughly two-month period. Blood samples from the prospective study were shipped frozen or at room temperature prior to DNA extraction.

The CDR3 covers 16 residues, taking in both the cysteine and the phenylalanine. Left in the record is the CDR3 DNA by itself, 48 bases read in frame from the first base. Via the germline V gene, CDR1 is SNHLY and CDR2 FYNNEI. Trimming at the junction amounts to 2 bases on V and 0 bases on J, and the germline ends lie 11 bases apart. The immunoSEQ Assay, a bias-controlled multiplex PCR, was used to amplify TCRbeta CDR3 regions from genomic DNA. Turning to the authors' computational methods: Within the assay, amplification of reference gene primers was used to estimate how many nucleated cells each sample contained. Sequence reads were collapsed and filtered to measure the absolute abundance of every unique TCRbeta CDR3 rearrangement. Productive Simpson clonality was computed per sample as the square root of Simpson's diversity index over productive rearrangements. TCRdb stores this immuneACCESS table with in-frame sequences only. Part of the clones is absent; in the studies checked, under half of the shortfall reflects unresolved V genes, and no reason is known for the rest. From that table come the V and J calls and clone size; the DNA was used to work out D and trimming. The sample has some 300,000 clones on record, just under 90% of them singletons. Together, the top ten hold less than 3% of the sample.

This sample is drawn from a study of blood T cell repertoires in COVID-19 (dated by TCRdb to 2018 to 2021). Concerning the study at large: Collaborator samples came from the United States, Italy and Spain and covered acute and convalescent phases of COVID-19. The material from the prospective study consisted of cDNA or gDNA derived from T cells, B-cell-depleted T cells, or PBMCs. Deeply sampled blood TCRbeta repertoires from subjects exposed to, actively infected with, or recovered from COVID-19 were included in the dataset. A freely available public database, intended as a resource for researchers studying the immune response to SARS-CoV-2, is where the repertoires were released. The samples were drawn from two sources: the first 160 participants of the ongoing ImmuneRACE study, and 950 to 1,500 subjects contributed by 6 global collaborators. Nearly every sample came with metadata listing a de-identified subject ID, COVID-19 status, age in years and sex. HLA class I and class II types, where available, came from metadata supplied by the sample provider rather than from assay-based typing.

Overall study outcomes, separate from this receptor: Clinical and demographic metadata were provided uncurated, with the amount varying by source and participant.

The chain joins TRBV2 to TRBJ1-5; TRBD1 is possibly the D segment (5 matching bases). The specimen was PBMCs or T cells enriched from blood (not recorded which). The receptor was derived from a woman aged 45-65 years who had been exposed to COVID-19. The CDR3: CASSEQGSYSNQPQHF. The nucleotide sequence is given as TGTGCCAGCAGTGAACAGGGATCTTATAGCAATCAGCCCCAGCATTTT.